This T cell receptor (beta chain) was documented in a study of blood T cell repertoires in COVID-19. The repertoire was sequenced with immunoSEQ multiplex PCR; TCRdb's copy has only in-frame clones and lacks some. The sample holds 300,000 or so clones; approximately 90% are singletons and the top ten take roughly 3.9%. This receptor was identified in a woman aged 40 to 50 with acute or convalescent COVID-19. Material for sequencing was peripheral blood.

The CDR3 loop reads CASSPRTGANTIYF. The DNA of the CDR3 is TGTGCCAGCAGCCCCCGGACAGGGGCTAACACCATATATTTT. V usage is TRBV7-2 and J usage is TRBJ1-3, with TRBD1 matching over 9 bases. The V gene's germline CDR1 is SGHTA and CDR2 FQGNSA. CDR3 length equals 14 residues. The junction had 6 bases not matched to a gene; V was cut back by 5 bases and J by 7 bases.